A single TCR beta chain is shown here with its context. The antigen it recognizes is unknown. Per-base quality was not reported, and no clone a single base away is much larger than it. This entry is derived from a study of T-cell reconstitution after alpha-beta-depleted transplantation in children (dated by TCRdb to between 2015 and 2016). With respect to the entire study: The study quantitatively tracked T-cell immune reconstitution after TCRalphabeta/CD19-depleted allogeneic hematopoietic cell transplantation in children using TCR repertoire profiling.

The paper's findings and limits, for the study overall: In some patients, high TCRbeta diversity at day 60 was attributed to recipient T cells and intrathymic progenitors that had survived conditioning. Hyperexpanded clone frequencies declined over subsequent months; after one year, T-cell counts and TCRbeta diversity were mostly attributed to newly produced T cells. The apparently early recovery of alphabetaT-cell counts about two months after transplant reportedly depended on only several hundred rapidly expanded clones that came from non-depleted graft cells.

CDR1 MNHNS and CDR2 SASEGT are derived from the germline V gene. From its cysteine to its phenylalanine, the CDR3 spans 15 amino acids. The retained sequence is limited to the CDR3, 45 bases, with the frame set at the first base. V is reduced by 5 bases and J by 0 bases, leaving a spacing of 10 bases between them. Explained via the paper, the treatment or condition label denotes: allogeneic hematopoietic cell transplantation with graft depleted of TCRalphabeta T cells and CD19 B cells. TCRalphabeta/CD19-depleted allogeneic hematopoietic cell grafts were given to the transplant recipients, all of whom were children. The protocol used for the library was PCR. The sequencing machine was an Illumina HiSeq 2500. To normalize quantification of the TCRbeta repertoire, the TCR libraries were built with molecular barcoding that relied on unique molecular identifiers. TCRdb ran its own pipeline on the public reads, namely fastp trimming at Q25 and MiXCR clone calling, and kept in-frame beta chains. Each entry merges the rows of one CDR3 protein and shows their most common DNA and genes. The sample records about 220,000 distinct CDR3 sequences, roughly 18% of which are singletons. The ten biggest clones cover 43% of the sample.

The origin of this receptor is a male patient under 10 years old who had a stem cell transplant for acute lymphoblastic leukemia, so the T cells may come from the graft donor. The specimen comprised PBMCs, mostly from graft donor cells, sampled 360 days after TCRalphabeta/CD19-depleted stem cell transplant. Recombination joined TRBV6-1 with TRBJ1-4, with the D gene too uncertain to name. The nucleotide sequence reads TGTGCCAGCAGTCCCACAGAGGCAACTAATGAAAAACTGTTTTTT. This is translated as CASSPTEATNEKLFF.